This TCR beta chain was documented in a study of T cells in Graves' hyperthyroidism and ophthalmopathy. Study-wide findings and caveats: Through a model of 13 V-J features, ophthalmopathy was separated from stable hyperthyroidism.

PBMCs came from more than 9 ml fresh peripheral blood. Losses at the gene ends were 6 bases for V and 6 bases for J; bases not matched to a gene: 3. The CDR3 is made up of 14 amino acids. Per germline, CDR1 MNHNS and CDR2 SASEGT. The CDR3 regions of TCR beta were amplified from RNA transcripts. Researchers ran a first-round RT-PCR on the TCR CDR3 using the HTBI primer set. TCRdb re-called the multiplex PCR reads with MiXCR, one entry per CDR3 protein. Among around 360,000 distinct CDR3 sequences listed, roughly 15% were seen once. This clonotype was seen at least ten times. Its antigen remains unknown. Specimen: blood. This chain joins TRBV6-1 and TRBJ2-3, with 13 positions matching TRBD2. This receptor was identified in a woman aged 55 to 70 with Graves' ophthalmopathy. The CDR3 DNA is TGTGCCAGCAGGAGGACTAGCGGGAGTGATACGCAGTATTTT. This gives the protein CASRRTSGSDTQYF.